This section outlines one T cell receptor beta chain sequence together with its context. This clone came up a few times. Its antigen is currently not known. The record has no base qualities; no much larger clone is one base away. At one collaborating source in Seattle, patients were enrolled during active infection and were followed longitudinally through the course of disease. Each collaborating institution followed its own protocols to collect whole blood in K2EDTA tubes. Collaborator samples were shipped for TCRbeta analysis as frozen whole blood, isolated PBMCs, or DNA extracted from either sample type. TCRbeta CDR3 regions were amplified from genomic DNA by means of the immunoSEQ Assay, a bias-controlled multiplex PCR. On the authors' methods: The number of nucleated cells in each sample was estimated from the amplification of reference gene primers within the assay. Sequence reads were collapsed and filtered to measure the absolute abundance of every unique TCRbeta CDR3 rearrangement. For each sample, productive Simpson clonality was calculated as the square root of Simpson's diversity index across productive rearrangements. TCRdb took this table from immuneACCESS and kept in-frame rearrangements with V and J called. Such tables lack part of the clones; where checked against another copy, unresolved V genes explain under half of the gap, and the rest is unexplained. The V and J calls and the clone size are those of that table, but D and trimming were determined from the DNA. For this sample there are around 190,000 clones; around 86% appear just once. The ten top clones hold 6% to 8.5% of the sample.

This sample was included in a study of blood T cell repertoires in COVID-19 (TCRdb year 2020). Describing the broader study: Collaborator samples came from the United States, Italy and Spain and covered acute and convalescent phases of COVID-19. Samples were obtained from the ongoing ImmuneRACE study (first 160 participants) and from roughly 1,300 subjects provided by 6 global collaborators. The prospective study material was composed of cDNA or gDNA derived from T cells, B-cell-depleted T cells, or PBMCs. Deeply sampled blood TCRbeta repertoires from subjects exposed to, actively infected with, or recovered from COVID-19 were included in the dataset. Where available, HLA class I and class II types were taken from metadata supplied by the sample provider and were not determined by assay-based typing. The repertoires were released in a freely available public database intended as a resource for research on the immune response to SARS-CoV-2. Nearly every sample came with metadata listing a de-identified subject ID, COVID-19 status, age in years and sex.

What the study reported, not specific to this receptor: Clinical and demographic metadata were provided uncurated, with the amount varying by source and participant.

The TCR was taken from a woman aged 65 to 85 with COVID-19, enrolled during active disease. Sequences were obtained from peripheral blood.

The CDR3 protein: CASSQTRIEDRFFTEAFF. The DNA sequence is as follows: TGTGCCAGCAGCCAAACTAGAATCGAGGATAGGTTTTTCACTGAAGCTTTCTTT. Recombination linked TRBV3-1 (or the pseudogene TRBV3-2) to TRBJ1-1; no D gene is confidently identified. CDR1 LGHDT and CDR2 YNNKEL are derived from the germline V gene (reference sequence). The V and J ends are trimmed by 2 bases and 4 bases, leaving 23 bases between them. Spanning cysteine to phenylalanine, the CDR3 consists of 18 amino acids. The read is trimmed to its CDR3 DNA, 54 bases read in frame from base 1.